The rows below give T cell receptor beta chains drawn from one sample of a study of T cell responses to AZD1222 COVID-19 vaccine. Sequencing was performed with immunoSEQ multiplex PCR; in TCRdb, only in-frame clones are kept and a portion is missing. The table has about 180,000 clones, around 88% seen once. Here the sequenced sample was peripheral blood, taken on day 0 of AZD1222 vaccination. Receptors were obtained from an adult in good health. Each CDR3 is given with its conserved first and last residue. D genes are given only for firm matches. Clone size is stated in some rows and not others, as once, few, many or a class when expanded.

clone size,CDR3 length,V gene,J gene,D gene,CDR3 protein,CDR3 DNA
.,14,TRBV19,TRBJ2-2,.,CASIPGGNTGELFF,TGTGCCAGTATTCCGGGCGGGAACACCGGGGAGCTGTTTTTT
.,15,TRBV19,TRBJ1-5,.,CASSIGGEGNQPQHF,TGTGCCAGTAGTATAGGAGGGGAGGGCAATCAGCCCCAGCATTTT
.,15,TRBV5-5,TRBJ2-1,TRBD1,CASSLEYRGSNEQFF,TGTGCCAGCAGCTTGGAATACAGGGGGAGCAATGAGCAGTTCTTC
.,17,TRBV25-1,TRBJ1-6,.,CASSDPQESSYNSPLHF,TGTGCCAGCAGTGATCCTCAAGAGAGCTCCTATAATTCACCCCTCCACTTT
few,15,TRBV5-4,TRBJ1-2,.,CASSPGGGGRDGYTF,TGTGCCAGCAGCCCAGGTGGGGGGGGCCGGGACGGCTACACCTTC
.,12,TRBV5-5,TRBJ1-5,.,CASSVDNQPQHF,TGTGCCAGCAGCGTTGACAATCAGCCCCAGCATTTT
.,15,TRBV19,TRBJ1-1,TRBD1,CASSGPGQGTTEAFF,TGTGCCAGTAGTGGTCCGGGACAGGGGACCACTGAAGCTTTCTTT
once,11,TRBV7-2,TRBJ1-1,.,CASSPQWEAFF,TGTGCCAGCAGCCCACAGTGGGAAGCTTTCTTT
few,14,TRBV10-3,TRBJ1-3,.,CATNVASSGNTIYF,TGTGCCACCAATGTAGCCAGCTCTGGAAACACCATATATTTT
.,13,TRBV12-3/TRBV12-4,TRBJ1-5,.,CASTGGVTQPQHF,TGTGCCAGCACTGGCGGGGTGACTCAGCCCCAGCATTTT
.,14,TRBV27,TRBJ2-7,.,CASSLRGVSYEQYF,TGTGCCAGCAGTTTGCGTGGTGTATCCTACGAGCAGTACTTC
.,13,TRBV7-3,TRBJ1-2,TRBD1,CASSQDRDYGYTF,TGTGCCAGCAGTCAGGACAGGGACTATGGCTACACCTTC
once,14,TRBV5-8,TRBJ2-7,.,CASSLVGRPYEQYF,TGTGCCAGCAGCTTGGTAGGCAGGCCCTACGAGCAGTACTTC
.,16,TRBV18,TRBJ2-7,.,CASSPVFRTGIYEQYF,TGTGCCAGCTCACCAGTCTTCAGGACGGGTATCTACGAGCAGTACTTC
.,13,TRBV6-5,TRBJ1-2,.,CASSRDGDYGYTF,TGTGCCAGCAGTCGGGACGGTGACTATGGCTACACCTTC
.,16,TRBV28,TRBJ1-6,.,CASSLSGDTYNSPLHF,TGTGCCAGCAGTTTATCCGGGGACACCTATAATTCACCCCTCCACTTT
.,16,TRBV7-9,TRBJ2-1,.,CASSSLHISSYNEQFF,TGTGCCAGCAGCTCCTTGCATATCAGCTCCTACAATGAGCAGTTCTTC
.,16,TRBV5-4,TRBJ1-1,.,CASSWRQGVPNTEAFF,TGTGCCAGCAGCTGGAGGCAGGGAGTCCCAAACACTGAAGCTTTCTTT
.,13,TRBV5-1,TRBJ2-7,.,CASSFDRSYEQYF,TGCGCCAGCAGCTTTGACCGATCCTACGAGCAGTACTTC
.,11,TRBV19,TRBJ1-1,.,CASSWNTEAFF,TGTGCCAGTAGTTGGAACACTGAAGCTTTCTTT
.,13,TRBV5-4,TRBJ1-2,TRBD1,CASTLDRADGYTF,TGTGCCAGCACCCTGGACAGGGCGGATGGCTACACCTTC
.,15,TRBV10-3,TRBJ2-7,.,CAISESTGIGYEQYF,TGTGCCATCAGTGAGTCGACAGGCATCGGCTACGAGCAGTACTTC
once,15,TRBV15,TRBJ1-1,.,CATSRDAQGNTEAFF,TGTGCCACCAGCAGAGATGCACAGGGGAACACTGAAGCTTTCTTT
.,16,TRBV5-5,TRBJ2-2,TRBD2,CASSQTSGGSTGELFF,TGTGCCAGCAGCCAGACTAGCGGGGGTTCCACCGGGGAGCTGTTTTTT
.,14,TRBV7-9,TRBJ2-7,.,CASSPRSRGDEQYF,TGTGCCAGCAGCCCTAGGTCCCGTGGGGACGAGCAGTACTTC
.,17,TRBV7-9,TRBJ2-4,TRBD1,CASSPPRGQGVKNIQYF,TGTGCCAGCAGCCCACCGAGGGGACAGGGAGTCAAAAACATTCAGTACTTC
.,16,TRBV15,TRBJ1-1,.,CATSREGAGMNTEAFF,TGTGCCACCAGCAGAGAAGGGGCAGGAATGAACACTGAAGCTTTCTTT
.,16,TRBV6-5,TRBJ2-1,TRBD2,CASSYVRASGGNEQFF,TGTGCCAGCAGTTACGTTCGTGCTAGCGGCGGGAATGAGCAGTTCTTC
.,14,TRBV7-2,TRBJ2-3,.,CASSLVGLTDTQYF,TGTGCCAGCAGCTTAGTTGGATTGACAGATACGCAGTATTTT
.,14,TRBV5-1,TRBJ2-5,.,CASSGGDLQETQYF,TGCGCCAGCAGCGGCGGGGACTTACAAGAGACCCAGTACTTC
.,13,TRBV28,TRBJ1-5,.,CATAGGGNQPQHF,TGTGCCACCGCGGGGGGCGGCAATCAGCCCCAGCATTTT
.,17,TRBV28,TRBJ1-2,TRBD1,CASTQSGPGQGTYGYTF,TGTGCCAGCACCCAAAGTGGACCGGGACAGGGGACCTATGGCTACACCTTC
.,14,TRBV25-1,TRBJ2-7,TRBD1,CASSPNRGSYEQYF,TGTGCCAGCAGTCCAAACAGGGGATCGTACGAGCAGTACTTC
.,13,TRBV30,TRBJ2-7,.,CAWSLIGVYEQYF,TGTGCCTGGAGTTTAATCGGGGTCTACGAGCAGTACTTC
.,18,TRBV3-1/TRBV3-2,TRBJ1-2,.,CASNLFWGGEPELYGYTF,TGTGCCAGCAACTTGTTTTGGGGGGGAGAACCCGAACTCTATGGCTACACCTTC
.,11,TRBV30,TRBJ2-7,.,CAWSPLNEQYF,TGTGCCTGGAGCCCCTTGAACGAGCAGTACTTC
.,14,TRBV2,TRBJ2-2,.,CASSEGRVAGELFF,TGTGCCAGCAGTGAGGGCCGGGTTGCCGGGGAGCTGTTTTTT